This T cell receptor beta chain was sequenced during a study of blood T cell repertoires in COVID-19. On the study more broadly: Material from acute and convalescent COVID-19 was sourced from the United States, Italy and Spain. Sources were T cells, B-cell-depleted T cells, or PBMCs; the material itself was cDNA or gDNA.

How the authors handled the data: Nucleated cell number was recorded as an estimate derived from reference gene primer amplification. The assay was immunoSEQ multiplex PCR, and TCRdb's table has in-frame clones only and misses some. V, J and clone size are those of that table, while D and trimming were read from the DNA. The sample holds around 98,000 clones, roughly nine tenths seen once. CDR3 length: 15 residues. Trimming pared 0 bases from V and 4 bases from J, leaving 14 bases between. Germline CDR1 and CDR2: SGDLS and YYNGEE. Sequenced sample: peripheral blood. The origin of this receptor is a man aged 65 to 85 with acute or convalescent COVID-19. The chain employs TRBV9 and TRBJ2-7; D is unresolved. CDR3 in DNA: TGTGCCAGCAGCGTAGACCCAGGTTCTACGTACGAGCAGTACTTC. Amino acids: CASSVDPGSTYEQYF. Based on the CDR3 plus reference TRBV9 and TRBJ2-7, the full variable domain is DSGVTQTPKHLITATGQRVTLRCSPRSGDLSVYWYQQSLDQGLQFLIQYYNGEERAKGNILERFSAQQFPDLHSELNLSSLELGDSALYFCASSVDPGSTYEQYFGPGTRLTVT.